This TCR beta chain was identified in a study of cytotoxic CD8 clonotypes in ibrutinib-treated CLL. This clone was seen once. In germline, CDR1 is SGHNT, CDR2 YYREEE (reference sequence). The V gene end was trimmed by 3 bases and the J gene end by 7 bases; junction bases not matched to a gene: 7. The CDR3 runs 15 residues. The data were produced by immunoSEQ multiplex PCR, yet TCRdb's version contains in-frame clones alone and is incomplete. The repertoire holds 52,000 or so clones, with less than 90% as singletons. V usage is TRBV5-4 and J usage is TRBJ2-2; TRBD1 matches at 9 bases. Here the sequenced sample was PBMCs, taken after 24 months of ibrutinib treatment. The sequence came from a human donor with chronic lymphocytic leukemia. DNA of the CDR3: TGTGCCAGCAGCTCGGGACAGGGATTCGACGGGGAGCTGTTTTTT. It codes for CASSSGQGFDGELFF.